The T cell receptor beta chain under discussion was sequenced for a study of blood T cell repertoires in COVID-19. Study context: T cells, B-cell-depleted T cells, or PBMCs provided the cDNA or gDNA that served as material.

Sequencing used immunoSEQ multiplex PCR; TCRdb keeps in-frame clones, though not all of them. The table shows about 180,000 clones, with 88% occurring only once. The V gene lost 0 bases and the J gene lost 6 bases, with 19 bases spanning the gap. The CDR3 length is 16 residues. The germline gives CDR1 SGHDT, CDR2 YYEEEE. Sequencing used peripheral blood. The chain recombines TRBV5-6 with TRBJ2-7; D uncertain. The source is a woman aged 25 to 45 with acute or convalescent COVID-19. The CDR3 DNA follows: TGTGCCAGCAGCTTGGAGAGTTGGAGCCCTCCGGGCGAGCAGTACTTC. Its translation: CASSLESWSPPGEQYF.